Below, 7 T cell receptor beta chains from the same sample are listed, as sequenced in a study of beta chain features in type 1 diabetes. The whole isolated RNA underwent reverse transcription, so sequencing captured expressed TCRB transcripts. TCRdb's copy holds only in-frame clones and misses some; the assay was immunoSEQ multiplex PCR. Of 350,000 to 450,000 clones in the sample, around 16% were seen once. The sequencing sample was made of naive CD4+ T cells from blood. These TCRs come from a woman aged 18-29 years in good health.

The chain carries TRBV27 and TRBJ2-7; 8 bases align to TRBD1. The J segment lost 6 bases and the V segment lost 6 bases, leaving 10 bases of the junction unmatched. The CDR3 runs 14 residues. The germline gives CDR1 MNHEY, CDR2 SMNVEV (reference sequence). The CDR3 DNA reads as TGTGCCAGCAGGGAGGACAGGGTGTTGGGCGAGCAGTACTTC. It is translated as CASREDRVLGEQYF.

The J gene is TRBJ2-5, the V gene TRBV19; TRBD2 is a possible D gene (5 bases). Trimming took 3 bases from V and 1 from J, leaving 9 bases between them. The length of the CDR3 is 14 residues. Germline CDR1 LNHDA, CDR2 SQIVND (reference sequence). In nucleotides, the CDR3 is TGTGCCAGTAGTATCGGAGGACTCCAAGAGACCCAGTACTTC. This codes for CASSIGGLQETQYF.

This clone was seen more than once but under ten times. The CDR3 here is CAWSVRGARETQYF. DNA of the CDR3: TGTGCCTGGAGTGTACGGGGGGCTAGGGAGACCCAGTACTTC. The chain has TRBV30 and TRBJ2-5, with D possibly being TRBD2 (7 bases). The ends were cut back, 0 bases at V and 5 bases at J, with 13 bases in the middle. The CDR3 is 14 residues long. Per germline, CDR1 GTSNPN and CDR2 SVGIG (reference sequence). Combining the CDR3 with reference TRBV30 and TRBJ2-5 gives the whole variable domain SQTIHQWPATLVQPVGSPLSLECTVEGTSNPNLYWYRQAAGRGLQLLFYSVGIGQISSEVPQNLSASRPQDRQFILSSKKLLLSDSGFYLCAWSVRGARETQYFGPGTRLLVL.

V is TRBV19 and J is TRBJ1-3; no firm D call. Deletions cut 6 bases from V and 0 bases from J, with 9 bases between. The CDR3 has 14 amino acids. CDR1 LNHDA and CDR2 SQIVND come from the germline V gene (reference sequence). The CDR3 DNA reads as TGTGCCAGTAGACGATCGAGCTCTGGAAACACCATATATTTT. Translation: CASRRSSSGNTIYF.

This sequence joins TRBV30 and TRBJ2-5; D unresolved. Germline V gives CDR1 GTSNPN, CDR2 SVGIG (reference sequence). The V end was cut by 8 bases, the J end by 0 bases, with 19 bases between. This CDR3 is 15 amino acids long. The DNA of the CDR3 is TGTGCCGGGATTTCCAAAGCCATCTACCAAGAGACCCAGTACTTC. Its protein product is CAGISKAIYQETQYF.

This clone was observed a handful of times. This chain uses TRBV30 with TRBJ2-3, with 7 positions matching TRBD2. The CDR3 totals 15 residues. The ends lost 6 bases at V and 3 bases at J; junction bases unmatched: 12. CDR1 and CDR2 (germline): GTSNPN, SVGIG (reference sequence). This CDR3 reads CACGGSAGVTDTQYF. In DNA form, the CDR3 reads TGTGCCTGCGGGGGGAGTGCGGGAGTTACAGATACGCAGTATTTT.

This clone was recorded a few times. The rearrangement uses TRBV29-1 and TRBJ2-7, with D perhaps matching TRBD1 (5 bases). The CDR3 totals 13 residues. The V end lost 2 bases, the J end lost 3 bases, and 11 bases lay between the germline ends. Germline assignment: CDR1 SQVTM and CDR2 ANQGSEA. This CDR3 reads CSVETLDNYEQYF. CDR3 bases: TGCAGCGTTGAAACCCTGGACAACTACGAGCAGTACTTC.